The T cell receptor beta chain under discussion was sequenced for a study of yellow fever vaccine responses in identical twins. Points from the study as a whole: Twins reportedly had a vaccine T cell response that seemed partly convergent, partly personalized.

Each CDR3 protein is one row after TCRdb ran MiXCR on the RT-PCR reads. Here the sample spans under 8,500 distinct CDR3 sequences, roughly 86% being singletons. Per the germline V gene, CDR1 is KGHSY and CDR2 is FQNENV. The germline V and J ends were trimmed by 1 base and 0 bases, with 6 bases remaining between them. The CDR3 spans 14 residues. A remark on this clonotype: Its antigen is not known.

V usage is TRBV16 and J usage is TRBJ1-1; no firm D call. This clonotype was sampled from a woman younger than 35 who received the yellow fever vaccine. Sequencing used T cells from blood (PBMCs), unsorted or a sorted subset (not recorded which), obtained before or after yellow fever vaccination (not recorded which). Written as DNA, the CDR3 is TGTGCCAGCAGCCAATGGCCGTTGAACACTGAAGCTTTCTTT. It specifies CASSQWPLNTEAFF.